Listed below are T cell receptor beta chains from one sample, sequenced in a study of T cell responses to AZD1222 COVID-19 vaccine. Profiling relied on immunoSEQ multiplex PCR, and the TCRdb table lists in-frame clones only, not all of them. The data show 100,000 to 150,000 clones, around 93% seen once. The input for sequencing was peripheral blood, taken 28 days after the second AZD1222 dose. The receptors derive from an adult who received the AZD1222 COVID-19 vaccine. Each CDR3 is given with its conserved first and last residue. Fields, in order: clone size, J gene, V gene, D gene, CDR3 protein, CDR3 DNA. D genes are given only for firm matches. Size is stated for part of the rows, as once, few or many counts, or as a class when the clone is expanded.

NA | TRBJ1-2 | TRBV4-1 | TRBD1 | CASSARDRGPQHYGYTF | TGCGCCAGCAGCGCGCGGGACAGGGGGCCCCAACACTATGGCTACACCTTC
NA | TRBJ1-2 | TRBV5-1 | TRBD1 | CASSSTGGNPYGYTF | TGCGCTAGCAGCTCAACAGGGGGGAACCCTTATGGCTACACCTTC
NA | TRBJ2-5 | TRBV7-9 | NA | CASSFLGMETQYF | TGTGCCAGCAGCTTTCTCGGGATGGAGACCCAGTACTTC
NA | TRBJ2-7 | TRBV19 | TRBD1 | CASSNFFRDRRHSYEQYF | TGTGCCAGTAGTAACTTTTTCCGGGACAGGAGACACTCCTACGAGCAGTACTTC
NA | TRBJ2-7 | TRBV28 | NA | CASSSTPHRETYEQYF | TGTGCCAGCAGTTCCACGCCCCACAGGGAGACCTACGAGCAGTACTTC
NA | TRBJ1-3 | TRBV12-3/TRBV12-4 | NA | CASIQDSGNTIYF | TGTGCCAGCATACAGGACTCTGGAAACACCATATATTTT
NA | TRBJ2-7 | TRBV6-1 | NA | CASSENPIDYEQYF | TGTGCCAGCAGTGAAAACCCAATTGACTACGAGCAGTACTTC
NA | TRBJ1-1 | TRBV2 | NA | CASGGNYQRADTEAFF | TGTGCCAGCGGAGGGAACTACCAACGGGCGGACACTGAAGCTTTCTTT
NA | TRBJ1-2 | TRBV5-4 | NA | CASSISQGDSGYTF | TGTGCCAGCAGCATATCACAGGGAGATTCTGGCTACACCTTC
NA | TRBJ1-4 | TRBV2 | TRBD1 | CASILYRPGQNNEKLFF | TGTGCCAGCATCCTCTATAGGCCGGGACAGAATAATGAAAAACTGTTTTTT
NA | TRBJ2-7 | TRBV19 | NA | CASSGATESSYEQYF | TGTGCCAGTAGTGGCGCTACTGAGTCCTCCTACGAGCAGTACTTC
NA | TRBJ2-7 | TRBV2 | NA | CASSEEVVSSYEQYF | TGTGCCAGCAGTGAGGAGGTGGTAAGCTCCTACGAGCAGTACTTC
few | TRBJ2-1 | TRBV10-3 | NA | CAISELTRFF | TGTGCCATCAGTGAGTTGACAAGGTTCTTC
NA | TRBJ1-1 | TRBV2 | TRBD1 | CASSEAGDRVGTEAFF | TGTGCCAGCAGTGAAGCGGGGGACAGGGTGGGCACTGAAGCTTTCTTT
NA | TRBJ2-7 | TRBV14 | NA | CASSPTGYEQYF | TGTGCCAGCAGTCCTACAGGGTACGAGCAGTACTTC
NA | TRBJ1-2 | TRBV6-5 | NA | CASNPDRLYGYTF | TGTGCCAGCAATCCCGACAGACTTTATGGCTACACCTTC
NA | TRBJ2-1 | TRBV6-5 | TRBD1 | CASSLGQGRVNEQFF | TGTGCCAGCAGCCTCGGACAGGGACGGGTCAATGAGCAGTTCTTC
NA | TRBJ1-2 | TRBV19 | NA | CASRNDGGNYGYTF | TGTGCCAGTAGAAACGACGGCGGCAACTATGGCTACACCTTC
NA | TRBJ1-2 | TRBV7-2 | NA | CASSLDQGNNYGYTF | TGTGCCAGCAGCTTAGATCAGGGGAATAACTATGGCTACACCTTC
NA | TRBJ1-6 | TRBV28 | TRBD1 | CASSRDRYNSPLHF | TGTGCCAGCAGTCGGGACAGATATAATTCACCCCTCCACTTT
once | TRBJ1-2 | TRBV27 | TRBD1 | CASSLQTGTNYGYTF | TGTGCCAGCAGTCTCCAGACAGGGACTAACTATGGCTACACCTTC
NA | TRBJ1-3 | TRBV14 | NA | CASSQGKYSGNTIYF | TGTGCCAGCAGCCAAGGAAAGTACTCTGGAAACACCATATATTTT
NA | TRBJ1-5 | TRBV2 | TRBD1 | CASRQGPDSNQPQHF | TGTGCCAGCAGACAGGGGCCTGATAGCAATCAGCCCCAGCATTTT
NA | TRBJ2-3 | TRBV4-2 | TRBD2 | CASSQGTSGYTDTQYF | TGTGCCAGCAGCCAAGGGACTAGCGGGTACACAGATACGCAGTATTTT
NA | TRBJ1-2 | TRBV5-1 | NA | CASAAGGQNYGYTF | TGCGCCAGCGCGGCCGGCGGACAGAACTATGGCTACACCTTC
NA | TRBJ2-5 | TRBV7-8 | TRBD1 | CASSLAVRTGKETQYF | TGTGCCAGCAGCTTAGCGGTCAGGACAGGGAAAGAGACCCAGTACTTC
once | TRBJ2-3 | TRBV4-1 | NA | CASSQASTDTQYF | TGCGCCAGCAGCCAGGCTAGCACAGATACGCAGTATTTT
NA | TRBJ2-5 | TRBV5-1 | NA | CATESPPRGKPQETQYF | TGCGCCACCGAATCCCCACCCCGGGGGAAACCCCAAGAGACCCAGTACTTC
NA | TRBJ2-7 | TRBV18 | TRBD1 | CASSGGGTGGYEQYF | TGTGCCAGCTCAGGTGGCGGGACAGGGGGGTACGAGCAGTACTTC
few | TRBJ1-1 | TRBV4-1 | NA | CAISWDLNTEAFF | TGCGCCATTTCATGGGACCTGAACACTGAAGCTTTCTTT
NA | TRBJ2-2 | TRBV5-1 | NA | CASSPSPRSPGELFF | TGCGCCAGCAGCCCCTCCCCCAGGAGCCCCGGGGAGCTGTTTTTT
NA | TRBJ1-5 | TRBV27 | NA | CASSLRGYPMGPQHF | TGTGCCAGCAGTTTAAGAGGCTATCCAATGGGACCCCAGCATTTT
NA | TRBJ1-1 | TRBV20-1 | NA | CSELRRDSAFF | TGCAGTGAGCTTAGAAGGGATTCGGCTTTCTTT
NA | TRBJ2-3 | TRBV6-5 | NA | CASSLGTGNTDTQYF | TGTGCCAGCAGTCTCGGGACGGGGAACACAGATACGCAGTATTTT
NA | TRBJ1-5 | TRBV19 | NA | CASSPIGGFNQPQHF | TGTGCCAGTAGTCCCATTGGGGGATTTAATCAGCCCCAGCATTTT
NA | TRBJ2-7 | TRBV28 | TRBD1 | CASSLTGAYEQYF | TGTGCCAGCAGTTTAACAGGGGCCTACGAGCAGTACTTC
NA | TRBJ1-6 | TRBV2 | NA | CASSDYLRDPLNF | TGTGCCAGCAGTGACTACTTGAGGGACCCACTCAACTTT
NA | TRBJ1-4 | TRBV2 | NA | CASIIGPTTNEKLFF | TGTGCCAGCATTATCGGGCCAACAACTAATGAAAAACTGTTTTTT
NA | TRBJ2-7 | TRBV19 | TRBD2 | CASSIGRLAGTEQYF | TGTGCCAGTAGTATAGGGCGACTAGCGGGAACCGAGCAGTACTTC
NA | TRBJ1-2 | TRBV29-1 | TRBD1 | CSVELRDRGLYGYTF | TGCAGCGTCGAACTCCGGGACAGGGGGCTCTATGGCTACACCTTC
NA | TRBJ1-1 | TRBV6-5 | TRBD1 | CASSYSDRGHDTEAFF | TGTGCCAGCAGCTACTCTGACAGGGGGCACGACACTGAAGCTTTCTTT
few | TRBJ1-3 | TRBV19 | NA | CASLLQGSGNTIYF | TGTGCCAGTCTCTTACAGGGCTCTGGAAACACCATATATTTT
once | TRBJ2-3 | TRBV11-2 | NA | CASSPLGGSTDTQYF | TGTGCCAGCAGCCCCCTTGGGGGGTCCACAGATACGCAGTATTTT